This TCR beta chain was found in a study of blood T cell repertoires in COVID-19. The CDR3 contains 13 residues. J was trimmed by 5 bases and V by 5 bases; bases with no gene match: 3. CDR1 is MNHEY, CDR2 SVGAGI, per germline. Profiling relied on immunoSEQ multiplex PCR, and the TCRdb table lists in-frame clones only, not all of them. The profile covers 50,000 to 60,000 clones, with over 80% appearing a single time and 3.6% taken by the ten largest. This TCR was sampled from a man aged 35 to 55 with COVID-19, enrolled during active disease. This sequence joins TRBV6-5 and TRBJ2-1; 7 nucleotides agree with TRBD2. Sample: peripheral blood. For the CDR3, the DNA is TGTGCCAGCAGTAGCGGGGACCACAATGAGCAGTTCTTC. This gives the protein CASSSGDHNEQFF.